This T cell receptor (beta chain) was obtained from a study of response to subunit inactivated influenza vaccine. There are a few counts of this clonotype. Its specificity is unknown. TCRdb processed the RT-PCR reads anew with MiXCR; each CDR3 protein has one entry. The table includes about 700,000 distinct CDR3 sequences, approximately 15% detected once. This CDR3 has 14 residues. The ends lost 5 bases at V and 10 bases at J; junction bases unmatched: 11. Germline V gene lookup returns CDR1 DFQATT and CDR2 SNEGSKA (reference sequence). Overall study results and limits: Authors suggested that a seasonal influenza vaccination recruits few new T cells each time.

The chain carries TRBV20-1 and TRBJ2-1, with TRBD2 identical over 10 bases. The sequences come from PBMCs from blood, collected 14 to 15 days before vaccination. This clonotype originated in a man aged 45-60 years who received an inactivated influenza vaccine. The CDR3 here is CSAQSGRGQREQFF. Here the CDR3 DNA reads TGCAGTGCTCAAAGCGGGAGGGGTCAGAGGGAGCAGTTCTTC.